One and the same sample provided the 32 T cell receptor beta chains below, sequenced in a study of long-term antiretroviral therapy in people with HIV. Version v3.0 of the immunoSEQ assay was performed at survey level. Assay: immunoSEQ multiplex PCR; the TCRdb copy retains only in-frame clones and omits some. The profile shows 30,000 to 40,000 clones, about 96% of them singletons. The material sequenced was unsorted PBMCs, taken 6.9 years after starting antiretroviral therapy. The receptor set was obtained from a man between 25 and 39 years old with HIV.

J is TRBJ1-2 and V is TRBV19; D call uncertain. V lost 3 bases and J 8 bases, leaving 16 bases between the germline ends. The CDR3 sequence is 14 residues long. Germline CDR1 and CDR2: LNHDA and SQIVND (reference sequence). CDR3 in amino acids: CASSMVGDVEGYTF. CDR3 bases: TGTGCCAGTAGTATGGTGGGCGACGTGGAAGGCTACACCTTC.

CDR3 nucleotides: TGCGCCAGCAGGGATCAGGGAACTGGGGCCAACGTCCTGACTTTC. This translates into CASRDQGTGANVLTF. The chain couples TRBV10-1 to TRBJ2-6, with a weak D call TRBD1 (5 bases). V was cut by 6 bases and J by 2 bases, with 11 bases left in between. The germline CDR1 and CDR2 sequences are WNHNN and SYGVQD (reference sequence). CDR3 length equals 15 residues.

This chain connects TRBV7-6 to TRBJ2-7; TRBD1 aligns across 7 bases. Germline assignment: CDR1 SGHVS and CDR2 FNYEAQ. The trim removed 5 bases at V and 3 bases at J, leaving 4 bases unmatched. The length of the CDR3 is 13 residues. In nucleotides, the CDR3 is TGTGCCAGCAGCCCGGGACAGAGCTACGAGCAGTACTTC. Encoded protein: CASSPGQSYEQYF.

This chain connects TRBV19 to TRBJ1-3; 7 bases align to TRBD1. The trim removed 10 bases at V and 3 bases at J, leaving 15 bases unmatched. From germline, CDR1 is LNHDA and CDR2 SQIVND (reference sequence). The CDR3 extends over 16 amino acids. Written as DNA, the CDR3 is TGTGCCACCTCGTCCAAAGGGGGCGCGATTGGAAACACCATATATTTT. Translated, it gives CATSSKGGAIGNTIYF. The full variable domain, completed using reference TRBV19 and TRBJ1-3, is DGGITQSPKYLFRKEGQNVTLSCEQNLNHDAMYWYRQDPGQGLRLIYYSQIVNDFQKGDIAEGYSVSREKKESFPLTVTSAQKNPTAFYLCATSSKGGAIGNTIYFGEGSWLTVV.

This rearrangement joins TRBV7-2 to TRBJ2-1; D gene ambiguous. Deletions cut 2 bases from V and 9 bases from J, with 11 bases between. The V gene's germline CDR1 is SGHTA and CDR2 FQGNSA. CDR3 length equals 13 residues. CDR3 region: CASSLRTSGEQFF. For the CDR3, the DNA is TGTGCCAGCAGCTTACGTACTTCTGGTGAGCAGTTCTTC.

The chain uses TRBV29-1 and TRBJ2-3; D remains unclear. The CDR3 spans 16 residues. Germline V gene lookup returns CDR1 SQVTM and CDR2 ANQGSEA. V was shortened by 1 base and J by 2 bases, with 16 bases between the two germline ends. The CDR3 DNA reads TGCAGCGTTGAAGGTCACGGCCAGGTATACACAGATACGCAGTATTTT. Protein: CSVEGHGQVYTDTQYF.

The V and J genes are TRBV5-1 and TRBJ2-7; TRBD2 might be the D (5 bases). Germline assignment: CDR1 SGHRS and CDR2 YFSETQ. This CDR3 has 14 residues. Trimming took 4 bases from V and 3 from J, leaving 14 bases between them. This chain's CDR3 is CASSPTRGNYEQYF. The DNA of the CDR3 is TGCGCCAGCAGCCCCACTAGAGGGAACTACGAGCAGTACTTC. Drawing the rest from reference TRBV5-1 and TRBJ2-7, the complete variable domain is KAGVTQTPRYLIKTRGQQVTLSCSPISGHRSVSWYQQTPGQGLQFLFEYFSETQRNKGNFPGRFSGRQFSNSRSEMNVSTLELGDSALYLCASSPTRGNYEQYFGPGTRLTVT.

V gene TRBV5-1 combines with J gene TRBJ1-1; 12 bases line up with TRBD1. Trimming cost V 6 bases and J 5 bases; bases outside gene matches: 11. This CDR3 is 16 amino acids long. Germline values: CDR1 SGHRS, CDR2 YFSETQ. CDR3 protein: CASKLGTGGVYTEAFF. CDR3 coding DNA: TGCGCCAGCAAGTTGGGGACAGGGGGCGTGTATACTGAAGCTTTCTTT.

This chain links TRBV18 with TRBJ1-4; possibly TRBD1 for D (5 bases). V gave up 2 bases and J gave up 3 bases, with 13 bases separating them. Germline V lookup: CDR1 KGHSH, CDR2 LQKENI. CDR3 length equals 16 residues. In DNA form, the CDR3 reads TGTGCCAGCTCACCATTGCAGGGCGATGCTAATGAAAAACTGTTTTTT. Translated, it gives CASSPLQGDANEKLFF.

About this clone: At the DNA level, this CDR3 is encoded by other sequences in the same sample as well. The chain recombines TRBV7-2 with TRBJ2-2; 8 bases line up with TRBD1. This CDR3 spans 15 amino acids. The germline V gene has CDR1 SGHTA and CDR2 FQGNSA. Losses at the gene ends were 3 bases for V and 2 bases for J; bases not matched to a gene: 2. CDR3 protein: CASSFGTGNTGELFF. Here the CDR3 DNA reads TGTGCCAGCAGCTTCGGGACAGGAAACACCGGGGAGCTGTTTTTT.

V and J are TRBV7-8 and TRBJ2-3, with 7 bases identical to TRBD1. CDR1 and CDR2 from the germline V gene are SGHVS and FQNEAQ. The CDR3 runs to 15 residues. Trimming took 3 bases from V and 4 from J; bases not matched to a gene: 7. The CDR3, as DNA: TGTGCCAGCAGCTTGACGACAGGGATGGCAGATACGCAGTATTTT. It codes for CASSLTTGMADTQYF.

The V and J genes are TRBV6-5 and TRBJ2-3, with 7 positions matching TRBD1. Germline V lookup: CDR1 MNHEY, CDR2 SVGAGI. V lost 6 bases and J lost 5; bases outside the gene matches: 5. The CDR3 is 13 residues long. CDR3 region: CASSRQGRDTQYF. The CDR3, as DNA: TGTGCCAGCAGCCGACAGGGCAGAGATACGCAGTATTTT.

The CDR3 is CASSRNTGGYTF. The DNA of the CDR3 is TGTGCCAGCAGTCGAAACACCGGCGGCTACACCTTC. This chain connects TRBV6-5 to TRBJ1-2; D gene ambiguous. CDR3 size: 12 residues. With 5 bases removed from V and 8 bases from J, the gap between germline ends came to 12 bases. Germline assignment: CDR1 MNHEY and CDR2 SVGAGI.

This clone was observed a single time. The V and J genes are TRBV7-9 and TRBJ1-3; possible D gene TRBD1, 5 bases. The CDR3 extends over 12 amino acids. The ends were cut back, 7 bases at V and 8 bases at J, with 12 bases in the middle. From germline, CDR1 is SEHNR and CDR2 FQNEAQ (reference sequence). The CDR3 protein is CASTMGLDTIYF. The CDR3 region has the DNA TGTGCCAGCACCATGGGGCTAGACACCATATATTTT.

The V and J genes are TRBV9 and TRBJ2-2; no definite D call. V lost 0 bases to trimming and J lost 6 bases, with 3 bases between them. CDR3 length: 12 residues. Germline V lookup: CDR1 SGDLS, CDR2 YYNGEE. This CDR3 reads CASSVVAGELFF. In DNA, the CDR3 is TGTGCCAGCAGCGTAGTGGCCGGGGAGCTGTTTTTT.

Only one count was recorded for this clone. This rearrangement joins TRBV5-4 to TRBJ2-5, with D perhaps TRBD1 (6 bases). This CDR3 comprises 13 residues. Trimming cost V 1 base and J 3 bases, with 7 bases left between them. Germline loops: CDR1 SGHNT, CDR2 YYREEE (reference sequence). The CDR3 DNA reads as TGTGCCAGCAGCTTGAAGGGGGAAGAGACCCAGTACTTC. This encodes CASSLKGEETQYF.

This chain uses TRBV4-1 with TRBJ1-1; D might be TRBD1 (5 bases). V gave up 0 bases and J gave up 4 bases, with 15 bases separating them. This CDR3 has 16 amino acids. Germline loops: CDR1 MGHRA, CDR2 YSYEKL. The CDR3 DNA sequence: TGCGCCAGCAGCCAAGAGGGGGGGGAGTGGAGCACTGAAGCTTTCTTT. Its protein is CASSQEGGEWSTEAFF.

The rearrangement uses TRBV7-2 and TRBJ2-7; weak D call: TRBD1 (6 bases). V gave up 2 bases and J gave up 2 bases, with 13 bases separating them. The CDR3 consists of 15 residues. In germline, CDR1 is SGHTA, CDR2 FQGNSA. The CDR3 DNA reads as TGTGCCAGCAGCTTATCGGCAGGGGTGGCCTACGAGCAGTACTTC. Translation gives CASSLSAGVAYEQYF.

The rearrangement joins TRBV7-6 to TRBJ2-7, with D tentatively TRBD1 (6 bases). The V end was cut by 5 bases, the J end by 4 bases, with 9 bases between. The CDR3 is made up of 12 amino acids. Germline loops: CDR1 SGHVS, CDR2 FNYEAQ. The CDR3 coding sequence is TGTGCCAGCAGCCAACAGGGTTACGAGCAGTACTTC. It codes for CASSQQGYEQYF.

The genes are TRBV5-5 and TRBJ2-7, with TRBD2 matching 7 bases. This CDR3 is built from 13 residues. Germline CDR1 reads SGHKS; CDR2 reads YYEKEE (reference sequence). V dropped 2 bases and J dropped 2; count of bases not matched to a gene: 1. The CDR3 region is CASSLAGTYEQYF. The CDR3 DNA sequence: TGTGCCAGCAGCTTAGCGGGAACCTACGAGCAGTACTTC.

The V and J genes are TRBV15 and TRBJ1-5; maybe TRBD1 (5 bases). The ends were cut back, 0 bases at V and 2 bases at J, with 14 bases in the middle. Germline V CDR1 and CDR2: LNHNV, YYDKDF (reference sequence). This CDR3 has 17 amino acids. The CDR3 loop is CATSRDKAVGGNQPQHF. Written as DNA, the CDR3 is TGTGCCACCAGCAGAGATAAAGCGGTAGGGGGCAATCAGCCCCAGCATTTT.

This clone was found once. The rearrangement links TRBV7-2 to TRBJ1-4; D gene unclear. The CDR3 is made up of 17 amino acids. V was pared by 1 base and J by 0 bases, with 12 bases between. The germline V gene has CDR1 SGHTA and CDR2 FQGNSA. The CDR3 here is CASSLVGSPATNEKLFF. The CDR3 DNA reads as TGTGCCAGCAGCTTAGTAGGTAGTCCTGCAACTAATGAAAAACTGTTTTTT.

The chain recombines TRBV4-1 with TRBJ1-2; TRBD1 might be the D (5 bases). CDR3 length: 14 amino acids. V shed 1 base and J shed 8 bases, with 14 bases lying between them. Germline lookup yields CDR1 MGHRA and CDR2 YSYEKL. The chain's CDR3 is CASSQVPGLRGYTF. Written as DNA, the CDR3 is TGCGCCAGCAGCCAAGTTCCAGGGCTGAGAGGCTACACCTTC.

The gene calls are TRBV6-5 and TRBJ2-5; D is perhaps TRBD1 (5 bases). V was pared by 5 bases and J by 6 bases, with 13 bases between. Germline CDR1 and CDR2: MNHEY and SVGAGI. The CDR3 extends over 13 amino acids. CDR3 sequence: CASSLPGQKTQYF. The CDR3, as DNA: TGTGCCAGCAGTCTTCCCGGACAAAAGACCCAGTACTTC.

V is TRBV7-2 and J is TRBJ2-7, with a weak D call TRBD2 (6 bases). Germline CDR1 and CDR2: SGHTA and FQGNSA. Between the trimmed V and J ends, which lost 0 bases and 3 bases, there was a span of 15 bases. There are 16 residues in the CDR3. CDR3 sequence reads: CASSLAGGFRNYEQYF. DNA for the CDR3: TGTGCCAGCAGCTTAGCGGGAGGTTTTAGGAACTACGAGCAGTACTTC.

This chain joins TRBV19 and TRBJ1-1; TRBD1 aligns across 8 bases. V gave up 4 bases and J gave up 7 bases; unmatched junction bases: 5. Germline CDR1 LNHDA, CDR2 SQIVND (reference sequence). The CDR3 contains 13 residues. The DNA for the CDR3 is TGTGCCAGTAGTAACCTACAGGGGGTTGAAGCTTTCTTT. Protein: CASSNLQGVEAFF.

The chain joins TRBV19 to TRBJ2-2; D unresolved. The V gene lost 5 bases and the J gene lost 1 base, with 11 bases spanning the gap. The CDR3 consists of 15 residues. The germline V gene has CDR1 LNHDA and CDR2 SQIVND (reference sequence). The CDR3 sequence is CASSLLTGNTGELFF. The CDR3 DNA reads TGTGCCAGTAGTTTGTTGACTGGGAACACCGGGGAGCTGTTTTTT. The entire variable domain, with the rest obtained from reference TRBV19 and TRBJ2-2, is as follows: DGGITQSPKYLFRKEGQNVTLSCEQNLNHDAMYWYRQDPGQGLRLIYYSQIVNDFQKGDIAEGYSVSREKKESFPLTVTSAQKNPTAFYLCASSLLTGNTGELFFGEGSRLTVL.

This clone was counted once. The chain links TRBV11-2 to TRBJ2-2; the match to TRBD1 covers 7 bases. V lost 5 bases and J lost 5; bases outside the gene matches: 8. The CDR3 spans 15 residues. From germline, CDR1 is SGHAT and CDR2 FQNNGV. The CDR3 is CASSPGTAPTGELFF. CDR3 nucleotides: TGTGCCAGCAGCCCCGGGACAGCCCCTACCGGGGAGCTGTTTTTT.

The chain employs TRBV7-6 and TRBJ2-3; D uncertain. V shed 4 bases and J shed 2 bases, with 10 bases lying between them. CDR3 size: 14 residues. From germline, CDR1 is SGHVS and CDR2 FNYEAQ. CDR3 nucleotides: TGTGCCAGCAGCTCCCGTCTAACCACAGATACGCAGTATTTT. Encoded protein: CASSSRLTTDTQYF. Complete variable domain (other parts from reference TRBV7-6 and TRBJ2-3): GAGVSQSPRYKVTKRGQDVALRCDPISGHVSLYWYRQALGQGPEFLTYFNYEAQQDKSGLPNDRFSAERPEGSISTLTIQRTEQRDSAMYRCASSSRLTTDTQYFGPGTRLTVL.

The rearrangement joins TRBV6-5 to TRBJ2-1; TRBD1 agrees at 10 bases. The germline V gene encodes CDR1 MNHEY and CDR2 SVGAGI. The ends lost 0 bases at V and 7 bases at J; junction bases unmatched: 3. The CDR3 runs to 15 residues. The CDR3 DNA sequence: TGTGCCAGCAGTTACTCGACAGGGGGCTGGAATGAGCAGTTCTTC. It translates to CASSYSTGGWNEQFF.

The chain uses TRBV9 and TRBJ2-3; D ambiguous. Trimming stripped 3 bases from V and 2 bases from J, with 7 bases between. Germline CDR1 is SGDLS and CDR2 is YYNGEE. The CDR3 totals 13 residues. The CDR3 nucleotides are TGTGCCAGCAGCGCCGGAGTCACAGATACGCAGTATTTT. It specifies CASSAGVTDTQYF.

V gene TRBV30 combines with J gene TRBJ2-1; possible D gene TRBD2, 5 bases. The germline gives CDR1 GTSNPN, CDR2 SVGIG (reference sequence). The CDR3 has 15 amino acids. V shed 0 bases and J shed 6 bases, with 15 bases lying between them. CDR3 sequence (DNA): TGTGCCTGGAGTGTACGAGGAGTAGCGCCCAATGAGCAGTTCTTC. Amino acid sequence: CAWSVRGVAPNEQFF.